This is a list of T cell receptor beta chains from one sample in a study of OX40 agonist ivuxolimab in advanced cancers. Data came from immunoSEQ multiplex PCR; TCRdb stores just in-frame clones and leaves some out. The table lists more than 85,000 clones, roughly 85% of them singletons. The material sequenced was CD4+ or CD8+ T cells sorted from blood, taken in a trial of the OX40 agonist ivuxolimab. The receptor source for this set is an adult with an advanced solid tumor such as melanoma, head and neck, liver or kidney cancer. The CDR3 runs from the conserved cysteine through the conserved F or W. D genes are given only for firm matches. Size tells how often a clone was seen (once, few, many) or the class of an expanded clone, and some rows leave it out.

j_call: TRBJ1-1
v_call: TRBV14
cdr3_length: 16
d_call: TRBD1
clone_size: .
cdr3_nt: TGTGCCAGCAGCCAGTCCGGGACAGGGGGCTTGGCTGAAGCTTTCTTT
cdr3_aa: CASSQSGTGGLAEAFF

j_call: TRBJ1-4
v_call: TRBV7-2
cdr3_length: 13
d_call: TRBD1
clone_size: .
cdr3_nt: TGTGCCAGCAGTGGAGGGGGCTATGAAAAACTGTTTTTT
cdr3_aa: CASSGGGYEKLFF

j_call: TRBJ2-7
v_call: TRBV5-1
cdr3_length: 14
d_call: .
clone_size: .
cdr3_nt: TGCGCCAGCAGCTTGAAGAACGGTCCCTACGAGCAGTACTTC
cdr3_aa: CASSLKNGPYEQYF

j_call: TRBJ1-4
v_call: TRBV7-9
cdr3_length: 16
d_call: TRBD1
clone_size: few
cdr3_nt: TGTGCCAGCAGCCCCCAAAGAACAGGGGGGGATGAAAAACTGTTTTTT
cdr3_aa: CASSPQRTGGDEKLFF

j_call: TRBJ2-7
v_call: TRBV6-6
cdr3_length: 15
d_call: .
clone_size: few
cdr3_nt: TGTGCCTCCGAGGGTGTCCCACAGAGCTCCTACGAGCAGTACTTC
cdr3_aa: CASEGVPQSSYEQYF

j_call: TRBJ1-4
v_call: TRBV19
cdr3_length: 15
d_call: .
clone_size: .
cdr3_nt: TGTGCCAGTAGTATCCCCGGCAGGGCGGGAGAAAAACTGTTTTTT
cdr3_aa: CASSIPGRAGEKLFF

j_call: TRBJ1-1
v_call: TRBV13
cdr3_length: 13
d_call: .
clone_size: .
cdr3_nt: TGTGCCAGCCTGAATGAGCCGAACACTGAAGCTTTCTTT
cdr3_aa: CASLNEPNTEAFF

j_call: TRBJ1-1
v_call: TRBV6-5
cdr3_length: 15
d_call: .
clone_size: .
cdr3_nt: TGTGCCAGCAGCCTTGAAGGAGGCTCCAACACTGAAGCTTTCTTT
cdr3_aa: CASSLEGGSNTEAFF

j_call: TRBJ2-7
v_call: TRBV6-4
cdr3_length: 14
d_call: .
clone_size: .
cdr3_nt: TGTGCCAGCAGGGTGGGGGCCCCGACCTACGAGCAGTACTTC
cdr3_aa: CASRVGAPTYEQYF

j_call: TRBJ2-4
v_call: TRBV5-5
cdr3_length: 15
d_call: .
clone_size: .
cdr3_nt: TGTGCCAGCAGCTTGGTGGGGCAGCCCAAAAACATTCAGTACTTC
cdr3_aa: CASSLVGQPKNIQYF

j_call: TRBJ1-3
v_call: TRBV4-1
cdr3_length: 19
d_call: TRBD1
clone_size: .
cdr3_nt: TGCGCCAGCAGCCAAGGACCCTTTAAGACAGGGCCCTCTGGAAACACCATATATTTT
cdr3_aa: CASSQGPFKTGPSGNTIYF

j_call: TRBJ1-5
v_call: TRBV6-1
cdr3_length: 13
d_call: .
clone_size: .
cdr3_nt: TGTGCCAGCAGTGGGGGCCTTAATCAGCCCCAGCATTTT
cdr3_aa: CASSGGLNQPQHF

j_call: TRBJ2-7
v_call: TRBV5-4
cdr3_length: 15
d_call: .
clone_size: .
cdr3_nt: TGTGCCAGCAGGGAGGGGGGCGGCATGACCTACGAGCAGTACTTC
cdr3_aa: CASREGGGMTYEQYF

j_call: TRBJ1-2
v_call: TRBV6-5
cdr3_length: 15
d_call: .
clone_size: once
cdr3_nt: TGTGCCAGCACAGGGAGGGGATTGACTAACTATGGCTACACCTTC
cdr3_aa: CASTGRGLTNYGYTF

j_call: TRBJ2-5
v_call: TRBV27
cdr3_length: 13
d_call: .
clone_size: .
cdr3_nt: TGTGCCAGCAGTGCCCCCCCCAGGGAGACCCAGTACTTC
cdr3_aa: CASSAPPRETQYF

j_call: TRBJ1-4
v_call: TRBV6-5
cdr3_length: 13
d_call: .
clone_size: .
cdr3_nt: TGTGCCAGCAGCCAGGGACGGAATGAAAAACTGTTTTTT
cdr3_aa: CASSQGRNEKLFF

j_call: TRBJ1-5
v_call: TRBV6-1
cdr3_length: 11
d_call: .
clone_size: .
cdr3_nt: TGTGCCAGCAGTGACAGCTTGTCCCAGCATTTT
cdr3_aa: CASSDSLSQHF

j_call: TRBJ1-3
v_call: TRBV28
cdr3_length: 14
d_call: TRBD1
clone_size: .
cdr3_nt: TGTGCCAGCAGCTCAGGACAGGGGGCAAACACCATATATTTT
cdr3_aa: CASSSGQGANTIYF

j_call: TRBJ2-1
v_call: TRBV28
cdr3_length: 15
d_call: .
clone_size: .
cdr3_nt: TGTGCCAGCAGCCGGATAGGGCGAGGGGACAATGAGCAGTTCTTC
cdr3_aa: CASSRIGRGDNEQFF

j_call: TRBJ1-1
v_call: TRBV19
cdr3_length: 14
d_call: TRBD1
clone_size: .
cdr3_nt: TGTGCCAGTAGTCTTGGGACAGGGGGGACTGAAGCTTTCTTT
cdr3_aa: CASSLGTGGTEAFF

j_call: TRBJ2-2
v_call: TRBV11-3
cdr3_length: 14
d_call: .
clone_size: few
cdr3_nt: TGTGCCAGCAGCCTAGGGGCGAACACCGGGGAGCTGTTTTTT
cdr3_aa: CASSLGANTGELFF

j_call: TRBJ1-1
v_call: TRBV10-3
cdr3_length: 13
d_call: .
clone_size: .
cdr3_nt: TGTGCCATCAGTGAGCCTACGGGGGGTGAGGCTTTCTTT
cdr3_aa: CAISEPTGGEAFF

j_call: TRBJ1-2
v_call: TRBV5-1
cdr3_length: 14
d_call: .
clone_size: few
cdr3_nt: TGCGCCAGCAGCCGAGACCGGGCCAACTATGGCTACACCTTC
cdr3_aa: CASSRDRANYGYTF

j_call: TRBJ2-1
v_call: TRBV5-1
cdr3_length: 15
d_call: TRBD1
clone_size: .
cdr3_nt: TGCGCCAGCAGACCTACAACAGGGGTAGGCGATGAGCAGTTCTTC
cdr3_aa: CASRPTTGVGDEQFF

j_call: TRBJ1-5
v_call: TRBV27
cdr3_length: 14
d_call: .
clone_size: .
cdr3_nt: TGTGCCAGCAGTGGAGGGGCGATCAATCAGCCCCAGCATTTT
cdr3_aa: CASSGGAINQPQHF

j_call: TRBJ2-5
v_call: TRBV25-1
cdr3_length: 12
d_call: .
clone_size: .
cdr3_nt: TGTGCCAGCCTAACCCCCCAAGAGACCCAGTACTTC
cdr3_aa: CASLTPQETQYF

j_call: TRBJ1-2
v_call: TRBV7-9
cdr3_length: 15
d_call: .
clone_size: few
cdr3_nt: TGTGCCAGCAGCTTAGACGGATTGGCAGGGTATGGCTACACCTTC
cdr3_aa: CASSLDGLAGYGYTF

j_call: TRBJ1-5
v_call: TRBV19
cdr3_length: 16
d_call: .
clone_size: .
cdr3_nt: TGTGCCAGTAGTATGCCCTACCGGGACGGGAATCAGCCCCAGCATTTT
cdr3_aa: CASSMPYRDGNQPQHF

j_call: TRBJ2-1
v_call: TRBV15
cdr3_length: 20
d_call: TRBD2
clone_size: .
cdr3_nt: TGTGCCACCAGCAGAGATCAGGTGGGGGGGATTTTTAGCTCCTACAATGAGCAGTTCTTC
cdr3_aa: CATSRDQVGGIFSSYNEQFF

j_call: TRBJ2-2
v_call: TRBV7-2
cdr3_length: 15
d_call: .
clone_size: once
cdr3_nt: TGTGCCAGCAGCTTAGCCGGGATTAACACCGGGGAGCTGTTTTTT
cdr3_aa: CASSLAGINTGELFF

j_call: TRBJ2-1
v_call: TRBV2
cdr3_length: 13
d_call: .
clone_size: .
cdr3_nt: TGTGCCAGCAGTGAAAGGCTAGGCAATGAGCAGTTCTTC
cdr3_aa: CASSERLGNEQFF

j_call: TRBJ2-1
v_call: TRBV5-4
cdr3_length: 15
d_call: .
clone_size: .
cdr3_nt: TGTGCCAGCAGCCCCAAATCTGGGTTCTACAATGAGCAGTTCTTC
cdr3_aa: CASSPKSGFYNEQFF

j_call: TRBJ1-4
v_call: TRBV28
cdr3_length: 13
d_call: .
clone_size: .
cdr3_nt: TGTGCCAGCAGTTTGTTTGCTGGTGAAAAACTGTTTTTT
cdr3_aa: CASSLFAGEKLFF

j_call: TRBJ2-5
v_call: TRBV6-5
cdr3_length: 15
d_call: .
clone_size: once
cdr3_nt: TGTGCCAGCAGTTACTCGAAGACTACCGGGGAGACCCAGTACTTC
cdr3_aa: CASSYSKTTGETQYF

j_call: TRBJ2-3
v_call: TRBV27
cdr3_length: 15
d_call: .
clone_size: few
cdr3_nt: TGTGCCAGCAGTTTAAGAATCGGCTTCTCAGATACGCAGTATTTT
cdr3_aa: CASSLRIGFSDTQYF

j_call: TRBJ2-1
v_call: TRBV7-2
cdr3_length: 14
d_call: .
clone_size: .
cdr3_nt: TGTGCCAGCAGCCGAACTAGGGGTCGGGATGAGCAGTTCTTC
cdr3_aa: CASSRTRGRDEQFF

j_call: TRBJ1-4
v_call: TRBV5-6
cdr3_length: 15
d_call: .
clone_size: .
cdr3_nt: TGTGCCAGCAGCCTTCCCGGGTTAAATAATGAAAAACTGTTTTTT
cdr3_aa: CASSLPGLNNEKLFF

j_call: TRBJ1-2
v_call: TRBV7-9
cdr3_length: 14
d_call: .
clone_size: .
cdr3_nt: TGTGCCAGCAGCTTCGGACAGCCTCGTTATGGCTACACCTTC
cdr3_aa: CASSFGQPRYGYTF

j_call: TRBJ1-3
v_call: TRBV6-1
cdr3_length: 13
d_call: .
clone_size: .
cdr3_nt: TGTGCCAGCAGTGTTCCGGCCGGAAACACCATATATTTT
cdr3_aa: CASSVPAGNTIYF

j_call: TRBJ2-7
v_call: TRBV7-2
cdr3_length: 16
d_call: .
clone_size: .
cdr3_nt: TGTGCCAGCAGCCCTCAAAGGGTTGGACAAGGCTACGAGCAGTACTTC
cdr3_aa: CASSPQRVGQGYEQYF

j_call: TRBJ2-2
v_call: TRBV7-2
cdr3_length: 15
d_call: TRBD1
clone_size: .
cdr3_nt: TGTGCCAGCAGCTCCCAGGGGGCGGGTAGCGGGGAGCTGTTTTTT
cdr3_aa: CASSSQGAGSGELFF

j_call: TRBJ1-4
v_call: TRBV2
cdr3_length: 14
d_call: TRBD1
clone_size: .
cdr3_nt: TGTGCCAGCGAGGCCGACAGGGGTAGAGAAAAACTGTTTTTT
cdr3_aa: CASEADRGREKLFF

j_call: TRBJ2-7
v_call: TRBV11-1
cdr3_length: 13
d_call: TRBD1
clone_size: .
cdr3_nt: TGTGCCAGCAGCTGGGGGACAGCTAACGAGCAGTACTTC
cdr3_aa: CASSWGTANEQYF

j_call: TRBJ2-5
v_call: TRBV9
cdr3_length: 14
d_call: .
clone_size: .
cdr3_nt: TGTGCCAGCGAAGGGGCCGGCGTCCAAGAGACCCAGTACTTC
cdr3_aa: CASEGAGVQETQYF

j_call: TRBJ1-4
v_call: TRBV10-1
cdr3_length: 13
d_call: .
clone_size: .
cdr3_nt: TGCGCCAGCGGTGACTTGGAGGGGGAAAAACTGTTTTTT
cdr3_aa: CASGDLEGEKLFF